These 4 T cell receptor beta chains came from one sample sequenced in a study of shared clonotypes between healthy human individuals (TCRdb year 2020). The method behind the library was the immunoSEQ multiplex PCR assay. Sourced from immuneACCESS, this table was stored by TCRdb with only in-frame sequences that have V and J called. A share of the clones is absent; for the studies checked, an unresolved V gene accounts for under half, and the remainder has no known explanation. The sample table contains about 770,000 clones; only one count was recorded for 55% to 75% of them. Together, the top ten hold under 2% of the sample. The source material was memory CD4+ T cells sorted from blood. In the paper's terms, the cell subset or site label means: CD45RA-negative fraction. The receptor source for this set is a woman aged 25 to 39 in good health.

The chain carries TRBV10-3 and TRBJ2-5; no clear D gene. V was pared by 6 bases and J by 2 bases, with 1 base between. Germline CDR1 and CDR2: ENHRY and SYGVKD. CDR3 length: 10 residues. The CDR3 region has the DNA TGTGCCATCAGGCAAGAGACCCAGTACTTC. This codes for CAIRQETQYF.

The count of this clone is one. This may arise from a read error, as a much more abundant clone is one base away. Other DNA sequences in the same sample also yield this CDR3. This chain joins TRBV18 and TRBJ1-5; the match to TRBD1 covers 7 bases. Germline CDR1 KGHSH, CDR2 LQKENI. With 3 bases clipped from V and 5 bases from J, the junction kept 1 base outside the gene matches. This CDR3 has 13 residues. The CDR3 DNA reads as TGTGCCAGCTCACCTCAGGGGGATCAGCCCCAGCATTTT. Its translation: CASSPQGDQPQHF. The variable domain in full, with the rest retrieved from reference TRBV18 and TRBJ1-5, is NAGVMQNPRHLVRRRGQEARLRCSPMKGHSHVYWYRQLPEEGLKFMVYLQKENIIDESGMPKERFSAEFPKEGPSILRIQQVVRGDSAAYFCASSPQGDQPQHFGDGTRLSIL.

The chain combines TRBV23-1 with TRBJ2-7; TRBD2 is a possible D gene (6 bases). TRBV23-1 falls under the ORF class, with uncertain function. CDR3 length: 16 amino acids. The V end was cut by 2 bases, the J end by 0 bases, with 14 bases between. The CDR3 reads CASSQPTSLSSYEQYF. In nucleotides, the CDR3 is TGCGCCAGCAGTCAACCCACTAGCCTCAGCTCCTACGAGCAGTACTTC.

The DNA for the CDR3 is TGTGCCAGCAGCCGGACCGGGACAGGGATTTTCGAGCAGTACTTC. Protein sequence: CASSRTGTGIFEQYF. The chain is built from TRBV28 and TRBJ2-7, with 9 positions matching TRBD1. The germline V gene has CDR1 MDHEN and CDR2 SYDVKM. This CDR3 is 15 amino acids long. J was trimmed by 6 bases and V by 6 bases; bases with no gene match: 12.